This T cell receptor (beta chain) was obtained from a study of cytomegalovirus exposure and HLA in healthy donors. J was trimmed by 4 bases and V by 5 bases; bases with no gene match: 14. Germline V gives CDR1 ENHRY, CDR2 SYGVKD. This CDR3 has 17 amino acids. An approximately 120-subject validation cohort, separate from the 666-subject first cohort, supplied the donors. Study observations and caveats: That first-cohort TCR clusters tended to co-occur in the 120 or so validation repertoires was found in a later analysis. Whilst most TCR sequences proved rare, a subset of public TCRs occurred across many donors. The study labeled 170 or so TCR beta chains cytomegalovirus-associated.

Sequenced by immunoSEQ multiplex PCR; TCRdb stores in-frame clones only, minus some. The repertoire holds about 110,000 clones, roughly 90% seen once, with almost 1.5% in the top ten. In its sample, this clone was seen once. The antigen remains undetermined. The receptor comes from a woman between 25 and 40 years old in good health and CMV-seropositive. Input material: PBMCs. The J gene is TRBJ2-3, the V gene TRBV10-3; 8 nucleotides align to TRBD1. Here the CDR3 DNA reads TGTGCCATCAGTTCCGGGACAGGTCTCCGTGGGGCAGATACGCAGTATTTT. Its translation is CAISSGTGLRGADTQYF.